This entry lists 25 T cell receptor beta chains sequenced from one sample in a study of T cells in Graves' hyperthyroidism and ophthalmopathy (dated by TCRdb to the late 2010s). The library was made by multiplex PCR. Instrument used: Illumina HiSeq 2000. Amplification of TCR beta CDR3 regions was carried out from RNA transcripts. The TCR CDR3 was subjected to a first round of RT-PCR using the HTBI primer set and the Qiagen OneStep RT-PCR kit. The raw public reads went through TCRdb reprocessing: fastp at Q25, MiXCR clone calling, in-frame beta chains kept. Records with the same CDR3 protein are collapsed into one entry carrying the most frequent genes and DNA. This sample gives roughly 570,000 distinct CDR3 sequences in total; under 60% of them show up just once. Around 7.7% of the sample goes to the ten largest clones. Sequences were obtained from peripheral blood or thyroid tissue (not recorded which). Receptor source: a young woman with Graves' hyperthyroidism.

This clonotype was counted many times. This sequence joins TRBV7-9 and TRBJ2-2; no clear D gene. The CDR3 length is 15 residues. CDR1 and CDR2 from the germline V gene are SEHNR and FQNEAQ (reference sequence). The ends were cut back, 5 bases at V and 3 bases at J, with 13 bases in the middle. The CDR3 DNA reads TGTGCCAGCAGCACCGTCGAAGGGTACACCGGGGAGCTGTTTTTT. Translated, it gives CASSTVEGYTGELFF.

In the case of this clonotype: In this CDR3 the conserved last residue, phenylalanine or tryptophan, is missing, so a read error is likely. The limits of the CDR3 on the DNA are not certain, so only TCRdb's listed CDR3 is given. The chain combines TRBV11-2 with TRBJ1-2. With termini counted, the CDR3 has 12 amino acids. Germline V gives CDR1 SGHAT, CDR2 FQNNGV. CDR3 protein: CASSSKGTRRHY.

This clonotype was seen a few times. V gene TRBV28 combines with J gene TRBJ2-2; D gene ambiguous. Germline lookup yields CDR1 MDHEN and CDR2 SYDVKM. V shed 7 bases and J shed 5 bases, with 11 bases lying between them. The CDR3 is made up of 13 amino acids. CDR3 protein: CASTPDRTGELFF. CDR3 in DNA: TGTGCCAGCACCCCGGACCGAACCGGGGAGCTGTTTTTT.

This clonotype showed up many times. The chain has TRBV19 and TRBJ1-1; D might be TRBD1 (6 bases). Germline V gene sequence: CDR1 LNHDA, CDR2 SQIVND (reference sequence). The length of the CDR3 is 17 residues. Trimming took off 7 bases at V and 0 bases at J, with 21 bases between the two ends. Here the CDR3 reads CASTEQGANVMNTEAFF. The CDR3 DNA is TGTGCCAGTACGGAACAGGGAGCCAATGTCATGAACACTGAAGCTTTCTTT. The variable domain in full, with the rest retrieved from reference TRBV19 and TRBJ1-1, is DGGITQSPKYLFRKEGQNVTLSCEQNLNHDAMYWYRQDPGQGLRLIYYSQIVNDFQKGDIAEGYSVSREKKESFPLTVTSAQKNPTAFYLCASTEQGANVMNTEAFFGQGTRLTVV.

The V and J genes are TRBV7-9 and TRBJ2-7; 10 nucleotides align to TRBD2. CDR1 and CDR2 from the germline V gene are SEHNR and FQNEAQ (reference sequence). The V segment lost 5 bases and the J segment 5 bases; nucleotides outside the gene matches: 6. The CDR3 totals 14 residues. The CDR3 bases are TGTGCCAGCAGCCCGGGACTAGCGAGTGACGAGCAGTACTTC. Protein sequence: CASSPGLASDEQYF. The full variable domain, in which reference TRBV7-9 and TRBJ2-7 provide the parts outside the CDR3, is DTGVSQNPRHKITKRGQNVTFRCDPISEHNRLYWYRQTLGQGPEFLTYFQNEAQLEKSRLLSDRFSAERPKGSFSTLEIQRTEQGDSAMYLCASSPGLASDEQYFGPGTRLTVT.

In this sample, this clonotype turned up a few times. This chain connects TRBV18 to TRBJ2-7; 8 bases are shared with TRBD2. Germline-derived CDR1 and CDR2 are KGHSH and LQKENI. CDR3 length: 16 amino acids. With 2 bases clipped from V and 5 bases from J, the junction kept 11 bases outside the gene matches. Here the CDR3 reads CASSPAGKRELNEQYF. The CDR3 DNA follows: TGTGCCAGCTCACCAGCAGGGAAGCGGGAGCTCAACGAGCAGTACTTC.

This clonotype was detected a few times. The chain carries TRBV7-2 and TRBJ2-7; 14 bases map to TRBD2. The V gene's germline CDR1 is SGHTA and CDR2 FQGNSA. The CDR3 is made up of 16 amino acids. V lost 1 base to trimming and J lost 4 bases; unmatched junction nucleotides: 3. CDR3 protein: CASSLGGLAGVYEQYF. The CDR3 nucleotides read TGTGCCAGCAGCTTAGGGGGACTAGCGGGAGTGTACGAGCAGTACTTC. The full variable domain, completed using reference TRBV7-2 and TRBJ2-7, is GAGVSQSPSNKVTEKGKDVELRCDPISGHTALYWYRQSLGQGLEFLIYFQGNSAPDKSGLPSDRFSAERTGGSVSTLTIQRTQQEDSAVYLCASSLGGLAGVYEQYFGPGTRLTVT.

The CDR3 coding sequence is TGTGCCAGCAGCTTTGATTCTAACACTGAAGCTTTCTTT. Protein product: CASSFDSNTEAFF. V gene TRBV11-2 combines with J gene TRBJ1-1; no definite D call. The CDR3 has 13 amino acids. Germline V gives CDR1 SGHAT, CDR2 FQNNGV. The ends were cut back, 3 bases at V and 2 bases at J, with 7 bases in the middle. The whole variable domain, remainder taken from reference TRBV11-2 and TRBJ1-1, is EAGVAQSPRYKIIEKRQSVAFWCNPISGHATLYWYQQILGQGPKLLIQFQNNGVVDDSQLPKDRFSAERLKGVDSTLKIQPAKLEDSAVYLCASSFDSNTEAFFGQGTRLTVV.

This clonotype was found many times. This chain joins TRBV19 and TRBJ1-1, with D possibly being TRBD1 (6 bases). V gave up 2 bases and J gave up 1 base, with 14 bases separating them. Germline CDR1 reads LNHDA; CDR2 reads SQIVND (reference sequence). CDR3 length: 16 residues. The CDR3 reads CASSILQGRGNTEAFF. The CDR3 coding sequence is TGTGCCAGTAGTATACTTCAAGGCAGGGGGAACACTGAAGCTTTCTTT.

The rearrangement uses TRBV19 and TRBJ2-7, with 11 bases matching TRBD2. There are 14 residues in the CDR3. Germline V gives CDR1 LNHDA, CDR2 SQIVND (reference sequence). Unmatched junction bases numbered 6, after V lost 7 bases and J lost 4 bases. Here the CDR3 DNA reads TGTGCCAGTAAGACTAGCGGGACAGATTACGAGCAGTACTTC. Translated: CASKTSGTDYEQYF.

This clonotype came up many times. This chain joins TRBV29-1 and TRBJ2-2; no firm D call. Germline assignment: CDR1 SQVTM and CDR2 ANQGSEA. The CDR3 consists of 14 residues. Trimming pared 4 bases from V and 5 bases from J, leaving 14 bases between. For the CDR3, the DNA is TGCAGCGTTGGACTGGAGAGGAGAACCGGGGAGCTGTTTTTT. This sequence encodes CSVGLERRTGELFF.

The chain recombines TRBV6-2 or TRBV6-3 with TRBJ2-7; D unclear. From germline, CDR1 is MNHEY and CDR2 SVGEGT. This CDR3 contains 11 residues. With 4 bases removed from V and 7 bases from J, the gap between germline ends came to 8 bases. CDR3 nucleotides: TGTGCCAGCAGTTCGTGGAATGAGCAGTACTTC. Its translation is CASSSWNEQYF.

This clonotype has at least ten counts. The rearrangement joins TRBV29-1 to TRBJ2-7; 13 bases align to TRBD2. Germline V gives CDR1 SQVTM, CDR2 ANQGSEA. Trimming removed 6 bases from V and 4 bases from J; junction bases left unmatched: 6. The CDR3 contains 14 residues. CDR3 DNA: TGCAGCGTCGAAAGGACTAGCGGGAGTTACGAGCAGTACTTC. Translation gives CSVERTSGSYEQYF.

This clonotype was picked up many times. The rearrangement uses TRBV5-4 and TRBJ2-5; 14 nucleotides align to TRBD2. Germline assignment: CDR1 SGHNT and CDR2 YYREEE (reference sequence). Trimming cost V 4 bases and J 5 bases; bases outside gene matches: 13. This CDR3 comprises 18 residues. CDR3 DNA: TGTGCCAGCAGCACGGGACTAGCGGGAGTTGAAACCCGGGAGACCCAGTACTTC. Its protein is CASSTGLAGVETRETQYF.

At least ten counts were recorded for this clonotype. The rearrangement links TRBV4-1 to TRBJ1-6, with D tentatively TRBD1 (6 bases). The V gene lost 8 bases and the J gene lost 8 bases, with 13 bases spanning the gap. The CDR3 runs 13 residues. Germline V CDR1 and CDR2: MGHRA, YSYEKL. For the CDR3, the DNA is TGCGCCAGCTGTACAGGGAACGATTCACCCCTCCACTTT. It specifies CASCTGNDSPLHF.

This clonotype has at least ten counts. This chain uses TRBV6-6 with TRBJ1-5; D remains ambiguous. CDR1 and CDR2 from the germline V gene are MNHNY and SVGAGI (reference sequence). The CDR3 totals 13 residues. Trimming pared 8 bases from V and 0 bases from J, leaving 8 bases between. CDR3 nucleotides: TGTGCCAGCGTAGGAGATAGCAATCAGCCCCAGCATTTT. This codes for CASVGDSNQPQHF.

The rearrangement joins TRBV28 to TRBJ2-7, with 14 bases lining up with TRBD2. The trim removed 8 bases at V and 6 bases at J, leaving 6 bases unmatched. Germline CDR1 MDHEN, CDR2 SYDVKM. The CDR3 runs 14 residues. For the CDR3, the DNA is TGTGCCAGCCAGACTAGCGGGAGGGCCGCCGAGCAGTACTTC. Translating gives CASQTSGRAAEQYF. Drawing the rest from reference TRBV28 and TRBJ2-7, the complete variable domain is DVKVTQSSRYLVKRTGEKVFLECVQDMDHENMFWYRQDPGLGLRLIYFSYDVKMKEKGDIPEGYSVSREKKERFSLILESASTNQTSMYLCASQTSGRAAEQYFGPGTRLTVT.

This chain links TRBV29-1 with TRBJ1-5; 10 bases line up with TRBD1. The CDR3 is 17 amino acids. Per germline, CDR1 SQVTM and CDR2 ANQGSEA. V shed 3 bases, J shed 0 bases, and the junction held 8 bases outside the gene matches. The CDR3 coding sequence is TGCAGCGTTGAGGACAGGGGGGCAGGAGGTAGCAATCAGCCCCAGCATTTT. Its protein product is CSVEDRGAGGSNQPQHF.

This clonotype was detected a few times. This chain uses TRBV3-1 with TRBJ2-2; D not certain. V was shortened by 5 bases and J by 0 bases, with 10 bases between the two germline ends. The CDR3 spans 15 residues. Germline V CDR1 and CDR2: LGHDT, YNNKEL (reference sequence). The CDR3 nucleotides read TGTGCCAGCAGCTCTCGGACCCCGAACACCGGGGAGCTGTTTTTT. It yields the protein CASSSRTPNTGELFF.

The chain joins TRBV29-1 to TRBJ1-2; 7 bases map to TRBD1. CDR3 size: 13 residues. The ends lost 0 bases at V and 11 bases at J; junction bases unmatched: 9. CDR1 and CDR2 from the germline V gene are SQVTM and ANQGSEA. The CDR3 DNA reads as TGCAGCGTTGAAGATGGGGTACAGGGGACGTACACCTTC. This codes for CSVEDGVQGTYTF.

CDR3 nucleotide sequence: TGTGCCAGCAAGCAGACTAGCGGGGAGCTGTTTTTT. Protein product: CASKQTSGELFF. The J gene is TRBJ2-2, the V gene TRBV2, with a possible D match to TRBD2 (6 bases). The CDR3 is 12 amino acids. The V and J ends lost 7 bases and 7 bases respectively, with 10 bases between them. CDR1 and CDR2 from the germline V gene are SNHLY and FYNNEI.

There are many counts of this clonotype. The CDR3 region has the DNA TGCGCCAGCAGCAGCTACGACAGGGTGGGCACTGAAGCTTTCTTT. Its protein is CASSSYDRVGTEAFF. This sequence joins TRBV5-1 and TRBJ1-1; 7 bases agree with TRBD1. The CDR3 sequence is 15 residues long. V lost 4 bases, J lost 4 bases, and 10 bases stayed unmatched. Per the germline V gene, CDR1 is SGHRS and CDR2 is YFSETQ.

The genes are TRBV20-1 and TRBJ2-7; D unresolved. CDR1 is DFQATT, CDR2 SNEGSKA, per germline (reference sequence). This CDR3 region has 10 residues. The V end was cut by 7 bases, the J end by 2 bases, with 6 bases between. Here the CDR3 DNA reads TGCAGTGAGCTAGCCTACGAGCAGTACTTC. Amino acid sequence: CSELAYEQYF.

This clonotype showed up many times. CDR3 region: CSVQGEKNEQYF. As DNA, the CDR3 is TGCAGCGTCCAGGGGGAAAAAAACGAGCAGTACTTC. V usage is TRBV29-1 and J usage is TRBJ2-7; TRBD1 agrees at 7 bases. The V gene end was trimmed by 6 bases and the J gene end by 5 bases; junction bases not matched to a gene: 7. Looked up from germline, CDR1 is SQVTM and CDR2 is ANQGSEA. The CDR3 is 12 amino acids.

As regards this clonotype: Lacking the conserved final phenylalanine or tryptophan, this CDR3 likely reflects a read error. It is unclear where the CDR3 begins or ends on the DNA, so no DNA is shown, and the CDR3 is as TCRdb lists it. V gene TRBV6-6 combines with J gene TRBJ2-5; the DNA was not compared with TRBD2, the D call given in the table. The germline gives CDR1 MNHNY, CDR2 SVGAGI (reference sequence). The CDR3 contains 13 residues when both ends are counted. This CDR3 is CASSESLAGGTNT.